One sample yielded the 5 T cell receptor beta chains listed below, sequenced in a study of blood T cell repertoires in COVID-19. Clones were read by immunoSEQ multiplex PCR, and TCRdb kept only the in-frame ones, dropping some. There are some 310,000 clones in the sample; roughly 90% occur only once, and 2.5% to 3.5% lies in the top ten. The sequenced material came from peripheral blood. The receptors were sampled from a woman aged 25 to 39 with COVID-19, enrolled during active disease.

The V call is TRBV14, the J call TRBJ1-4, with 11 nucleotides matching TRBD1. The CDR3 has 15 amino acids. Germline CDR1 reads SGHDN; CDR2 reads FVKESK. The ends lost 1 base at V and 8 bases at J; junction bases unmatched: 3. CDR3 sequence (DNA): TGTGCCAGCAGCCAAGGCCGGACAGGGGGCGAAAAACTGTTTTTT. Its protein is CASSQGRTGGEKLFF.

This chain links TRBV28 with TRBJ1-4; no clear D. The CDR3 is 15 amino acids. Germline V gene sequence: CDR1 MDHEN, CDR2 SYDVKM. V was shortened by 3 bases and J by 3 bases, with 11 bases between the two germline ends. CDR3 sequence: CASSFQEGPNEKLFF. The CDR3 region has the DNA TGTGCCAGCAGTTTTCAGGAGGGTCCTAATGAAAAACTGTTTTTT.

The chain carries TRBV10-3 and TRBJ2-7, with D maybe TRBD1 (7 bases). Per the germline V gene, CDR1 is ENHRY and CDR2 is SYGVKD. V lost 3 bases, J lost 2 bases, and 20 bases lay in between. The CDR3 is 17 residues long. The CDR3 DNA sequence: TGTGCCATCAGTGAAGCAGGGGGGTTGTCGGGAGCCTACGAGCAGTACTTC. Its protein product is CAISEAGGLSGAYEQYF.

The V and J genes are TRBV3-1 (or the pseudogene TRBV3-2) and TRBJ2-3; tentatively, D is TRBD2 (6 bases). V was shortened by 6 bases and J by 6 bases, with 13 bases between the two germline ends. Germline V gene data show CDR1 as LGHDT and CDR2 as YNNKEL (reference sequence). The CDR3 totals 13 residues. CDR3 in DNA: TGTGCCAGCAGGCTCCTAGGAGGGGATACGCAGTATTTT. Translating gives CASRLLGGDTQYF.

A single count supports this clone. The rearrangement joins TRBV11-2 to TRBJ1-2, with 7 bases fitting TRBD1. V was clipped by 1 base and J by 6 bases; unmatched bases: 8. Germline V gene data show CDR1 as SGHAT and CDR2 as FQNNGV. The CDR3 length is 15 residues. CDR3 sequence reads: CASSLGGGQENGYTF. Written as DNA, the CDR3 is TGTGCCAGCAGCTTAGGAGGCGGACAGGAGAATGGCTACACCTTC.